These T cell receptor beta chains were read from a single sample in a study of cytomegalovirus exposure and HLA in healthy donors. The method was immunoSEQ multiplex PCR; TCRdb's version includes in-frame clones alone and lacks a portion of them. Among 190,000 or so clones listed, roughly three quarters were seen once. The sequencing input was PBMCs. The receptors derive from a male donor in good health and CMV-seropositive. Both conserved end residues are part of each CDR3. A D gene is named only where the DNA matches it firmly. Rows give clone size only sometimes, using once, few, many, or a class for an expanded clone.

size: .
J: TRBJ2-1
D: .
V: TRBV21-1
DNA: TGTGCCAGCAGCCTCAAGCGGGGGGGCCAACATGAGCAGTTCTTC
CDR3: CASSLKRGGQHEQFF

size: .
J: TRBJ2-7
D: TRBD1
V: TRBV27
DNA: TGTGCCAGCAGTTACGAAGCCGGGACAGGGACCCTCTTTGTGGGGGAGCAGTACTTC
CDR3: CASSYEAGTGTLFVGEQYF

size: .
J: TRBJ1-2
D: .
V: TRBV5-4
DNA: TGTGCCAGCAGCTCCCTCCAGGGTAGGAATCCCTATGGCTACACCTTC
CDR3: CASSSLQGRNPYGYTF

size: .
J: TRBJ1-3
D: .
V: TRBV15
DNA: TGTGCCACCAGCAGGCCAAGAGGGACTGGAAACACCATATATTTT
CDR3: CATSRPRGTGNTIYF

size: .
J: TRBJ2-7
D: TRBD2
V: TRBV5-1
DNA: TGCGCCAGCAGCTTGGGTACTAGCGGGTCCTCCTACGAGCAGTACTTC
CDR3: CASSLGTSGSSYEQYF

size: .
J: TRBJ2-7
D: .
V: TRBV5-1
DNA: TGCGCCAGCAGCTCCACAGCTTCCTACGAGCAGTACTTC
CDR3: CASSSTASYEQYF

size: .
J: TRBJ2-7
D: .
V: TRBV27
DNA: TGTGCCAGCAGACAACTTCAGGGGATACCCTACGAGCAGTACTTC
CDR3: CASRQLQGIPYEQYF

size: few
J: TRBJ2-5
D: .
V: TRBV4-1
DNA: TGCGCCAGCAGCCAAGATGGGGCAGGGTTAGAGACCCAGTACTTC
CDR3: CASSQDGAGLETQYF

size: .
J: TRBJ2-7
D: .
V: TRBV7-9
DNA: TGTGCCAGCAGCGGGCGGGACGGCTACGAGCAGTACTTC
CDR3: CASSGRDGYEQYF

size: .
J: TRBJ1-2
D: TRBD1
V: TRBV6-5
DNA: TGTGCCAGCAGCTTGACAGGGGACGGCTACACCTTC
CDR3: CASSLTGDGYTF

size: .
J: TRBJ1-4
D: .
V: TRBV29-1
DNA: TGCAGCGTTGGAGTTGGGGGGGGACGAGGGGAAAAACTGTTTTTT
CDR3: CSVGVGGGRGEKLFF

size: once
J: TRBJ2-3
D: .
V: TRBV9
DNA: TGTGCCAGCAGCCTAGCAGGGGTCCACACAGATACGCAGTATTTT
CDR3: CASSLAGVHTDTQYF

size: .
J: TRBJ2-7
D: TRBD1
V: TRBV28
DNA: TGTGCCAGCAGCCGACCGTCGAGGGGGCGGTACGAGCAGTACTTC
CDR3: CASSRPSRGRYEQYF

size: .
J: TRBJ2-7
D: .
V: TRBV30
DNA: TGTGCCTGGAGCGTGGGTCGGACTCCCCGGGGGTTCCACGAGCAGTACTTC
CDR3: CAWSVGRTPRGFHEQYF

size: .
J: TRBJ1-2
D: .
V: TRBV19
DNA: TGTGCCAGTAGCCTGATGATCCGGGGGGGAGTTAACTATGGCTACACCTTC
CDR3: CASSLMIRGGVNYGYTF

size: .
J: TRBJ1-5
D: .
V: TRBV2
DNA: TGTGCCAGCAGTGACACGGGCAATCAGCCCCAGCATTTT
CDR3: CASSDTGNQPQHF

size: .
J: TRBJ2-7
D: .
V: TRBV6-5
DNA: TGTGCCAGCACAGGGGAGGGTAGCGAGCAGTACTTC
CDR3: CASTGEGSEQYF

size: .
J: TRBJ1-3
D: .
V: TRBV7-4
DNA: TGTGCCAGCAGCTTAGTAGGGGAATCTGGAAACACCATATATTTT
CDR3: CASSLVGESGNTIYF

size: .
J: TRBJ2-7
D: .
V: TRBV6-5
DNA: TGTGCCAGCAGTCGGGGGGCGTACGAGCAGTACTTC
CDR3: CASSRGAYEQYF

size: few
J: TRBJ2-1
D: .
V: TRBV7-3
DNA: TGTGCCAGCAGCTTAATGGCGGAAGACTACAATGAGCAGTTCTTC
CDR3: CASSLMAEDYNEQFF

size: .
J: TRBJ1-1
D: TRBD1
V: TRBV4-3
DNA: TGCGCCAGCAGCCAAGATGGGACAGCGGATAGTGAAGCTTTCTTT
CDR3: CASSQDGTADSEAFF

size: .
J: TRBJ2-2
D: TRBD2
V: TRBV6-6
DNA: TGTGCCAGCAGTCCTCTAGCGGGAGGGGGTCCCGGGGAGCTGTTTTTT
CDR3: CASSPLAGGGPGELFF

size: few
J: TRBJ2-7
D: .
V: TRBV7-8
DNA: TGTGCCAGCAGCCTTAGTGTACCCGAGCAGTACTTC
CDR3: CASSLSVPEQYF

size: .
J: TRBJ2-7
D: .
V: TRBV9
DNA: TGTGCCAGCAGCGTAGGTCAGGGATATACCTACGAGCAGTACTTC
CDR3: CASSVGQGYTYEQYF

size: once
J: TRBJ1-2
D: TRBD1
V: TRBV7-9
DNA: TGTGCCAGCAGCCGCAGTGACAGGGGGCCTGACTATGGCTACACCTTC
CDR3: CASSRSDRGPDYGYTF

size: .
J: TRBJ2-2
D: TRBD2
V: TRBV18
DNA: TGTGCCAGCTCACCACCGACGGGGGGGCCCGGGGAGCTGTTTTTT
CDR3: CASSPPTGGPGELFF

size: .
J: TRBJ1-4
D: TRBD1
V: TRBV19
DNA: TGTGCCAGTAGTACCCGGGACAGAACAAATGAAAAACTGTTTTTT
CDR3: CASSTRDRTNEKLFF

size: .
J: TRBJ1-3
D: TRBD1
V: TRBV9
DNA: TGTGCCAGTGGACAGGGCACAGGAAACACCATATATTTT
CDR3: CASGQGTGNTIYF

size: .
J: TRBJ2-7
D: TRBD2
V: TRBV27
DNA: TGTGCCAGCAGTTCCTCTAGCGGGAGAACCGACGAGCAGTACTTC
CDR3: CASSSSSGRTDEQYF

size: .
J: TRBJ1-2
D: .
V: TRBV19
DNA: TGTGCCAGTAGGAAGGGGGTAACCAGGTCTGGCTACACCTTC
CDR3: CASRKGVTRSGYTF

size: .
J: TRBJ2-5
D: .
V: TRBV5-4
DNA: TGTGCCAGCAGCTTGGCATCTCGGGAGACCCAGTACTTC
CDR3: CASSLASRETQYF

size: .
J: TRBJ1-4
D: TRBD1
V: TRBV27
DNA: TGTGCCAGCAGTTTACGCCTCAGCAGGGGGCTAAATGAAAAACTGTTTTTT
CDR3: CASSLRLSRGLNEKLFF

size: .
J: TRBJ1-1
D: .
V: TRBV18
DNA: TGTGCCAGCTCACGACTAACAGATGAAGCTTTCTTT
CDR3: CASSRLTDEAFF

size: .
J: TRBJ2-7
D: TRBD2
V: TRBV13
DNA: TGTGCCAGCAGCCCGATCCCTTCCCTAGCGGTTTACGAGCAGTACTTC
CDR3: CASSPIPSLAVYEQYF

size: .
J: TRBJ2-1
D: TRBD2
V: TRBV7-2
DNA: TGTGCCAGCAGCTTTCCTAGCGGGGGCCTCTACAATGAGCAGTTCTTC
CDR3: CASSFPSGGLYNEQFF

size: once
J: TRBJ2-2
D: .
V: TRBV2
DNA: TGTGCCAGCAGTGGACAATTAAAGAACACCGGGGAGCTGTTTTTT
CDR3: CASSGQLKNTGELFF

size: once
J: TRBJ1-5
D: .
V: TRBV2
DNA: TGTGCCAGCAGTCTACAGGGATCGAGCAATCAGCCCCAGCATTTT
CDR3: CASSLQGSSNQPQHF

size: once
J: TRBJ2-7
D: .
V: TRBV14
DNA: TGTGCCAGCAGCCAAGATGGAGGGCACGAGCAGTACTTC
CDR3: CASSQDGGHEQYF

size: .
J: TRBJ2-5
D: TRBD1
V: TRBV7-7
DNA: TGTGCTAGCAGCCCGGGACAGGGGAGGCAAGGGGAGACCCAGTACTTC
CDR3: CASSPGQGRQGETQYF

size: .
J: TRBJ1-1
D: .
V: TRBV6-8
DNA: TGTGCCAGCAGTTACTCGAGGGCTGCTGGCACTGAAGCTTTCTTT
CDR3: CASSYSRAAGTEAFF

size: .
J: TRBJ1-3
D: .
V: TRBV15
DNA: TGTGCCACCAGCACACGACAGCCCTCTGGAAACACCATATATTTT
CDR3: CATSTRQPSGNTIYF